A selection of T cell receptor beta chains follows, all from one sample in a study of cytomegalovirus exposure and HLA in healthy donors. Method: immunoSEQ multiplex PCR; TCRdb's copy keeps in-frame clones and lacks some. The table lists about 140,000 clones, about 75% of them singletons, with around 4.2% in the top ten. Material for sequencing was PBMCs. The origin of the receptors is a man aged 55 to 70 in good health and CMV-seronegative. The conserved cysteine and the conserved F or W are not part of the CDR3 here. The D gene is left open where the match is weak.

J gene | V gene | D gene | CDR3 protein
TRBJ2-3 | TRBV7-8 | TRBD2 | ASSPRLAGEGTDTQY
TRBJ1-1 | TRBV28 | - | ASEGREGGNTEAF
TRBJ1-5 | TRBV19 | - | ASSMATGQPQH
TRBJ1-6 | TRBV5-4 | TRBD1 | ASSMGRTGDSPLH
- | TRBV15 | TRBD2 | ATSRDHGGRVNEQY
TRBJ2-7 | TRBV28 | TRBD1 | ASSLGTGGLEQY
TRBJ1-4 | TRBV7-2 | TRBD1 | ASSLGGTGDEKLF
TRBJ2-7 | TRBV9 | TRBD2 | ASSVSSGSYEQY
TRBJ2-7 | TRBV27 | - | ASSLWPGAYEQY
TRBJ2-1 | TRBV7-2 | TRBD2 | ASSLVGTSYNEQF